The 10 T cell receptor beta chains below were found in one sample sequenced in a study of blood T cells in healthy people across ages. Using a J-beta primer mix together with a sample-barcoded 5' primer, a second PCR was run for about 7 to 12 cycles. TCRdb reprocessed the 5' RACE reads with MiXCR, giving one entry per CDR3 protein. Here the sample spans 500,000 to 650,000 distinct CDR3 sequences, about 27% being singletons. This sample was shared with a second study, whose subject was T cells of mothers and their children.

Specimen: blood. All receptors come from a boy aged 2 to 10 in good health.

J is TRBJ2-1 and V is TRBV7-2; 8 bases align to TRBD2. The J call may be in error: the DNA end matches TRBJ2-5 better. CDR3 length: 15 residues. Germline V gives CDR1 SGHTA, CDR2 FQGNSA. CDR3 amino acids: CASSLATGLGETQYF. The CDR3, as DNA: TGTGCCAGCAGCTTAGCTACGGGACTAGGGGAGACCCAGTACTTC.

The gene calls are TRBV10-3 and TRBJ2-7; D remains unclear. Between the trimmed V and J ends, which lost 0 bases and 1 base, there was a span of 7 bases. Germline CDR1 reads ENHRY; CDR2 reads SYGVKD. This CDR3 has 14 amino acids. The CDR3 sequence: CAISESHGSYEQYF. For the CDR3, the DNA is TGTGCCATCAGTGAGTCGCACGGTTCCTACGAGCAGTACTTC.

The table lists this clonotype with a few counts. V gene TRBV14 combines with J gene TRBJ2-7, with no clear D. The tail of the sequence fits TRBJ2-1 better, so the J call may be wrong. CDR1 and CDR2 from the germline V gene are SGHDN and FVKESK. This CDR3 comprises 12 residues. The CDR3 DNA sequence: TGTGCCAGCAGCCAAGCGTCCAATGAGCAGTTCTTC. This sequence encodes CASSQASNEQFF.

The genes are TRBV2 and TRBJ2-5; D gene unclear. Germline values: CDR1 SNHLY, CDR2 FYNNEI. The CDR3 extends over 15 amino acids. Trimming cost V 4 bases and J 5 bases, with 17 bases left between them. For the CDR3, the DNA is TGTGCCAGCAGTGCAGGAGACCGTCTTGAGGAGACCCAGTACTTC. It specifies CASSAGDRLEETQYF.

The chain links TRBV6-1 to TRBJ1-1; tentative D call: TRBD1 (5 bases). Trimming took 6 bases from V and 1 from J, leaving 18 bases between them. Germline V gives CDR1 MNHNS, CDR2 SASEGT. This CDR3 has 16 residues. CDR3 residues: CASRPYGGGGNTEAFF. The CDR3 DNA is TGTGCCAGCAGACCCTATGGGGGTGGAGGGAACACTGAAGCTTTCTTT.

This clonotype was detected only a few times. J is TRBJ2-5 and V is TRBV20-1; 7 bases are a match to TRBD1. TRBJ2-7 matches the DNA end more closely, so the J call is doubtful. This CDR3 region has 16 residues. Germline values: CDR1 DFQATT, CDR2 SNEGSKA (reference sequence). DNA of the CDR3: TGCAGTGCTATTCCAGTCGCCGGGACAGCTGTCTACGAGCAGTACTTC. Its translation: CSAIPVAGTAVYEQYF.

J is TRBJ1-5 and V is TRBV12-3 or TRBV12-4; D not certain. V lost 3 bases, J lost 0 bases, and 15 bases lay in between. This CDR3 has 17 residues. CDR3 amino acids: CASSFEMRRDSNQPQHF. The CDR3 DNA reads TGTGCCAGCAGTTTTGAGATGAGGCGGGATAGCAATCAGCCCCAGCATTTT.

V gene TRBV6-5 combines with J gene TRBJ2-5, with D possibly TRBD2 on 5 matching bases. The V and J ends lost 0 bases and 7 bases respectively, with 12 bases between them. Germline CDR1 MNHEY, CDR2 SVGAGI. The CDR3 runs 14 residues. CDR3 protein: CASSYSSGGGTQYF. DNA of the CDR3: TGTGCCAGCAGTTACTCCAGCGGTGGAGGGACCCAGTACTTC.

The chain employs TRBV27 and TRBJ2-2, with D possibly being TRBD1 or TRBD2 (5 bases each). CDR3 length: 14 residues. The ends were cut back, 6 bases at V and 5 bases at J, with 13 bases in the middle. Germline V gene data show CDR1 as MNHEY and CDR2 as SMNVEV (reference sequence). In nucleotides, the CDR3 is TGTGCCAGCAGGGCAGAGGGGTATACCGGGGAGCTGTTTTTT. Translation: CASRAEGYTGELFF.

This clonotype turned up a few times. The CDR3 sequence: CASSQRQGAGNTIYF. The CDR3 region has the DNA TGTGCCAGCTCACAAAGACAGGGGGCTGGAAACACCATATATTTT. The chain is built from TRBV18 and TRBJ1-3, with 9 positions matching TRBD1. V shed 4 bases, J shed 2 bases, and the junction held 3 bases outside the gene matches. The V gene's germline CDR1 is KGHSH and CDR2 LQKENI. The CDR3 spans 15 residues.